This T cell receptor beta chain was sequenced during a study of blood T cell repertoires in COVID-19 (dated by TCRdb to the early 2020s). For context, the study as a whole: Samples from collaborators originated in the United States, Italy and Spain and spanned both the acute and convalescent phases of COVID-19. Where available, HLA class I and class II types were obtained from metadata supplied by the sample provider rather than from assay-based typing. Subjects who had been exposed to COVID-19, were actively infected with it, or had recovered from it provided the deeply sampled blood TCRbeta repertoires that made up the dataset. Samples were obtained from the ongoing ImmuneRACE study (first 160 participants) and from some 1,200 subjects provided by 6 global collaborators. Sample metadata almost always included a de-identified subject ID, COVID-19 status, age in years and sex. The material from the prospective study consisted of cDNA or gDNA derived from T cells, B-cell-depleted T cells, or PBMCs. The repertoires were released in a freely available public database meant as a resource for research on the immune response to SARS-CoV-2. Points the paper makes about the study in general: The amount of clinical and demographic metadata varied by source and participant and was provided uncurated.

TCRbeta CDR3 regions were amplified from genomic DNA using the immunoSEQ Assay, a bias-controlled multiplex PCR. In the authors' own workflow: The number of nucleated cells in each sample was estimated from the amplification of reference gene primers within the assay. Sequence reads were collapsed and filtered to measure the absolute abundance of every unique TCRbeta CDR3 rearrangement. For each sample, productive Simpson clonality was calculated as the square root of Simpson's diversity index over productive rearrangements. The immuneACCESS repertoire file appears here via TCRdb, limited to in-frame rearrangements. These files lack a portion of the clones; in checked studies, under half of the deficit traces to unresolved V genes, and the cause of the others is not known. V and J calls and clone size follow that table, whereas D and trimming were derived from the DNA. The sample table contains approximately 350,000 clones; only one count was recorded for less than 90% of them. The ten most abundant clones make up less than 6% of the sample.

Counted from cysteine to phenylalanine, this CDR3 has 14 amino acids. The entry retains the CDR3 DNA only, 42 bases that are in frame from base 1. V loses 1 base, J loses 1 base, and the germline ends lie 7 bases apart. The germline V gene encodes CDR1 SNHLY and CDR2 FYNNEI. Enrolling through a virtual design, the prospective study's participants ranged in age from roughly 18 to 90 years and lived across about two dozen United States geographic areas. In the prospective study, participants were assigned to cohorts based on the clinical history participants reported in a screening survey and a study questionnaire. Recovered participants in ImmuneRACE Cohort 3 were defined as having two consecutive negative NP/OP PCR tests, clearance from a healthcare professional, or resolution of symptoms. In the prospective study, mobile phlebotomists collected whole blood, serum and a nasopharyngeal or oropharyngeal swab from each participant. Additional blood draws and questionnaires over an approximately two-month period could optionally be provided by prospective study participants. Blood samples from the prospective study were shipped frozen or at room temperature prior to DNA extraction.

This clone was detected only once. No cognate antigen has been identified for it. Base qualities are not at hand, and no much larger clone is one base apart. The sequence joins TRBV2 to TRBJ2-5, and possibly TRBD1, on 5 matching bases. The source is a woman aged 45-65 years who had recovered from COVID-19. Sequences were obtained from PBMCs or T cells enriched from blood (not recorded which). The DNA sequence reads TGTGCCAGCAGTGAAGACAGGTCCCAAGAGACCCAGTACTTC. This encodes CASSEDRSQETQYF.